This T cell receptor beta chain was recorded in a study of human T cells and chemical hapten exposure. Study-level background: Variability of per-sample TCR yields stemmed mainly from small differences in pooled library volume.

Described time point: healthy volunteer bleed at 2 weeks. Blood, whole and unfractionated, served as the source for total RNA extraction. MiXCR, run by TCRdb on the RACE reads, gives a single entry per CDR3 protein. The sample includes 100,000 to 150,000 distinct CDR3 sequences, around 8.3% of them seen just once. CDR3 length: 15 amino acids. Trimming shortened V by 4 bases and J by 0 bases, and 11 bases separated the two germline ends. Germline lookup yields CDR1 SGHNT and CDR2 YYREEE (reference sequence). Sequenced sample: whole blood. The origin of this receptor is a male donor in good health. Some clones in this sample may be carry-over from other donors' samples. V is TRBV5-4 and J is TRBJ2-1, with D tentatively TRBD2 (7 bases). The CDR3 nucleotides read TGTGCCAGCAGCCTAGGGGGGGTCTCCTACAATGAGCAGTTCTTC. It specifies CASSLGGVSYNEQFF.